These 26 T cell receptor beta chains originate from one sample sequenced in a study of blood T cell repertoires in COVID-19. Produced via immunoSEQ multiplex PCR; TCRdb's table is partial and in-frame only. The sample includes 250,000 to 350,000 clones, 87% of them seen just once. The sequenced sample was peripheral blood. All receptors derive from a woman aged 50 to 60 who had recovered from COVID-19.

The rearrangement links TRBV7-2 to TRBJ2-3; 7 nucleotides line up with TRBD1. Germline CDR1 reads SGHTA; CDR2 reads FQGNSA. The CDR3 runs 14 residues. J gave up 7 bases and V 1 base, and 5 bases lay outside the gene matches. CDR3 region: CASSLEPGGYTQYF. CDR3 nucleotides: TGTGCCAGCAGCTTAGAACCAGGGGGTTATACGCAGTATTTT.

This sequence joins TRBV28 and TRBJ2-2; a weak D match, TRBD1 (5 bases). CDR1 is MDHEN, CDR2 SYDVKM, per germline. Trimming removed 3 bases at V and 1 base at J, with 27 bases between. This CDR3 is 21 amino acids long. The CDR3 bases are TGTGCCAGCAGTTTGGGCTTTTCGTGGGAAGTAGGACATAAGAACACCGGGGAGCTGTTTTTT. This sequence encodes CASSLGFSWEVGHKNTGELFF.

In this sample, this clone turned up many times. This chain connects TRBV9 to TRBJ2-7, with unresolved D. The CDR3 has 13 amino acids. The V end lost 3 bases, the J end lost 7 bases, and 14 bases lay between the germline ends. Per germline, CDR1 SGDLS and CDR2 YYNGEE. CDR3 DNA: TGTGCCAGCAGCGCCACCCTTTCCGGGGAGCAGTACTTC. Translating it yields CASSATLSGEQYF. The full variable domain, its missing parts supplied by reference TRBV9 and TRBJ2-7, is DSGVTQTPKHLITATGQRVTLRCSPRSGDLSVYWYQQSLDQGLQFLIQYYNGEERAKGNILERFSAQQFPDLHSELNLSSLELGDSALYFCASSATLSGEQYFGPGTRLTVT.

The rearrangement uses TRBV28 and TRBJ1-5; 9 bases are a match to TRBD1. V shed 5 bases and J 5 bases; nucleotides not matched to a gene: 4. Per germline, CDR1 MDHEN and CDR2 SYDVKM. The CDR3 is 14 residues long. The CDR3 is CASSPGQGHQPQHF. CDR3 in DNA: TGTGCCAGCAGTCCGGGACAGGGCCATCAGCCCCAGCATTTT.

This chain links TRBV24-1 with TRBJ1-2; D gene ambiguous. The germline gives CDR1 KGHDR, CDR2 SFDVKD. The CDR3 has 13 residues. V lost 2 bases to trimming and J lost 8 bases, with 11 bases between them. In DNA, the CDR3 is TGTGCCACCAGTGATTCGGGGAGCGGCGGCTACACCTTC. It specifies CATSDSGSGGYTF.

The rearrangement joins TRBV30 to TRBJ1-1; TRBD1 might be the D (5 bases). Germline CDR1 and CDR2: GTSNPN and SVGIG (reference sequence). Deletions cut 0 bases from V and 8 bases from J, with 13 bases between. The CDR3 consists of 13 residues. The CDR3 protein is CAWSVLAGREAFF. In nucleotides, the CDR3 is TGTGCCTGGAGTGTACTCGCAGGGAGGGAAGCTTTCTTT.

This chain joins TRBV9 and TRBJ2-3; D unclear. This CDR3 comprises 13 residues. The germline CDR1 and CDR2 sequences are SGDLS and YYNGEE. V was trimmed by 4 bases and J by 0 bases, leaving 6 bases between them. The CDR3 here is CASSMTSTDTQYF. As DNA, the CDR3 is TGTGCCAGCAGCATGACTAGCACAGATACGCAGTATTTT. The full variable domain, in which reference TRBV9 and TRBJ2-3 provide the parts outside the CDR3, is DSGVTQTPKHLITATGQRVTLRCSPRSGDLSVYWYQQSLDQGLQFLIQYYNGEERAKGNILERFSAQQFPDLHSELNLSSLELGDSALYFCASSMTSTDTQYFGPGTRLTVL.

This chain links TRBV5-4 with TRBJ2-7, with 8 bases lining up with TRBD1. The germline V gene has CDR1 SGHNT and CDR2 YYREEE (reference sequence). Germline trimming cut 4 bases from V and 6 bases from J; bases unmatched to any gene: 9. The CDR3 totals 14 residues. This CDR3 is CASSTGTGVSEQYF. The CDR3, as DNA: TGTGCCAGCAGCACGGGGACAGGAGTCTCCGAGCAGTACTTC. The variable domain in full, completed from reference TRBV5-4 and TRBJ2-7, reads ETGVTQSPTHLIKTRGQQVTLRCSSQSGHNTVSWYQQALGQGPQFIFQYYREEENGRGNFPPRFSGLQFPNYSSELNVNALELDDSALYLCASSTGTGVSEQYFGPGTRLTVT.

The chain uses TRBV7-3 and TRBJ2-1, with D unclear. Trimming cost V 0 bases and J 4 bases, with 10 bases left between them. This CDR3 has 15 residues. The germline V gene encodes CDR1 SGHTA and CDR2 FQGTGA. CDR3 in DNA: TGTGCCAGCAGCTTAACGGCCAGAGCGTACAATGAGCAGTTCTTC. This codes for CASSLTARAYNEQFF.

The chain employs TRBV19 and TRBJ2-1, with 13 positions matching TRBD2. This CDR3 region has 15 residues. The V gene's germline CDR1 is LNHDA and CDR2 SQIVND (reference sequence). V lost 6 bases and J lost 8; bases outside the gene matches: 7. CDR3: CASRPGLAGAYEQFF. Here the CDR3 DNA reads TGTGCCAGTAGGCCAGGACTAGCGGGAGCTTATGAGCAGTTCTTC.

This rearrangement joins TRBV6-2 or TRBV6-3 to TRBJ2-2, with 7 positions matching TRBD2. CDR1 and CDR2 (germline): MNHEY, SVGEGT. The CDR3 has 14 residues. Trimming took 5 bases from V and 2 from J; bases not matched to a gene: 2. The CDR3 DNA reads as TGTGCCAGCAGTCGGGACTATAACACCGGGGAGCTGTTTTTT. Translated, it gives CASSRDYNTGELFF.

The V call is TRBV13, the J call TRBJ1-2, with 9 bases that match TRBD1. The V and J ends lost 5 bases and 8 bases, in that order; junction bases with no gene match: 3. The germline CDR1 and CDR2 sequences are PRHDT and FYEKMQ (reference sequence). This CDR3 comprises 12 residues. In DNA, the CDR3 is TGTGCCAGCAGCCGGGACAGGGCCGGCTACACCTTC. Translated: CASSRDRAGYTF.

This chain joins TRBV18 and TRBJ2-3; 13 positions match TRBD2. Germline V gene data show CDR1 as KGHSH and CDR2 as LQKENI. The V and J ends lost 3 bases and 2 bases, in that order; junction bases with no gene match: 8. This CDR3 comprises 18 residues. The CDR3 is CASSPHLLAGGNTDTQYF. In DNA form, the CDR3 reads TGTGCCAGCTCACCGCACCTACTAGCGGGGGGGAACACAGATACGCAGTATTTT.

V is TRBV7-9 and J is TRBJ2-5, with 14 bases aligning to TRBD2. CDR1 is SEHNR and CDR2 is FQNEAQ in the germline V gene (reference sequence). The CDR3 extends over 16 amino acids. The V and J ends lost 3 bases and 4 bases, in that order; junction bases with no gene match: 4. In DNA, the CDR3 is TGTGCCAGCAGCTTGGAGGGACTAGCGGGAGTAGAGACCCAGTACTTC. Its translation: CASSLEGLAGVETQYF.

V is TRBV27 and J is TRBJ2-7; the match to TRBD1 covers 8 bases. Per the germline V gene, CDR1 is MNHEY and CDR2 is SMNVEV (reference sequence). J was trimmed by 9 bases and V by 6 bases; bases with no gene match: 13. CDR3 length: 14 residues. As DNA, the CDR3 is TGTGCCAGCAGGGCCGGGACAGGATACCTGGGGCAGTACTTC. Its translation is CASRAGTGYLGQYF.

V gene TRBV5-1 combines with J gene TRBJ2-2; 10 bases line up with TRBD1. V gave up 2 bases and J gave up 6 bases; unmatched junction bases: 4. The CDR3 length is 15 residues. CDR1 SGHRS and CDR2 YFSETQ come from the germline V gene. CDR3 in amino acids: CASSFRQGAAGELFF. The CDR3 bases are TGCGCCAGCAGCTTCCGACAGGGGGCGGCCGGGGAGCTGTTTTTT.

The chain is built from TRBV10-2 and TRBJ1-2; weak D call: TRBD1 (5 bases). The V and J ends lost 7 bases and 2 bases respectively, with 8 bases between them. The CDR3 sequence is 12 residues long. Germline assignment: CDR1 WSHSY and CDR2 SAAADI. The CDR3 nucleotides are TGCGCCAGCATTGACAGAAACTATGGCTACACCTTC. Encoded protein: CASIDRNYGYTF.

This chain joins TRBV30 and TRBJ2-1, with no clear D. Germline CDR1 reads GTSNPN; CDR2 reads SVGIG (reference sequence). The CDR3 has 15 amino acids. Trimming cost V 4 bases and J 4 bases, with 17 bases left between them. The CDR3 DNA follows: TGTGCCTGGACCAAATCCTTTCTGAGGTACAATGAGCAGTTCTTC. Its translation: CAWTKSFLRYNEQFF. Complete variable domain (other parts from reference TRBV30 and TRBJ2-1): SQTIHQWPATLVQPVGSPLSLECTVEGTSNPNLYWYRQAAGRGLQLLFYSVGIGQISSEVPQNLSASRPQDRQFILSSKKLLLSDSGFYLCAWTKSFLRYNEQFFGPGTRLTVL.

The CDR3 DNA reads TGTGCCATCAGTGATGTCCTAACAGAAGAGACCCAGTACTTC. It encodes CAISDVLTEETQYF. The chain carries TRBV10-3 and TRBJ2-5; D gene uncertain. V gave up 3 bases and J gave up 3 bases, with 11 bases separating them. CDR1 and CDR2 (germline): ENHRY, SYGVKD. This CDR3 is 14 amino acids long.

The gene calls are TRBV30 and TRBJ1-4; D is uncertain. Trimming removed 2 bases from V and 7 bases from J, with 11 bases in between. The length of the CDR3 is 13 residues. The V gene's germline CDR1 is GTSNPN and CDR2 SVGIG (reference sequence). This CDR3 is CAWSIGITEKLFF. DNA for the CDR3: TGTGCCTGGAGTATCGGGATCACTGAAAAACTGTTTTTT.

This rearrangement joins TRBV2 to TRBJ1-4; D is undetermined. This CDR3 comprises 12 residues. Trimming shortened V by 7 bases and J by 7 bases, and 10 bases separated the two germline ends. Per germline, CDR1 SNHLY and CDR2 FYNNEI. CDR3 residues: CASNSYPEKLFF. CDR3 DNA sequence: TGTGCCAGCAATAGCTACCCTGAAAAACTGTTTTTT.

The V call is TRBV5-1, the J call TRBJ1-4; the D gene is possibly TRBD1 (6 bases). The V end was cut by 2 bases, the J end by 7 bases, with 12 bases between. The CDR3 is 14 amino acids. Germline CDR1 is SGHRS and CDR2 is YFSETQ. CDR3 sequence (DNA): TGCGCCAGCAGCTTTACAGGGTTGGCTGAAAAACTGTTTTTT. Translating gives CASSFTGLAEKLFF.

The chain uses TRBV15 and TRBJ1-5; 9 nucleotides align to TRBD1. There are 15 residues in the CDR3. Looked up from germline, CDR1 is LNHNV and CDR2 is YYDKDF (reference sequence). Trimming cost V 4 bases and J 5 bases; bases outside gene matches: 6. This CDR3 reads CATSKRTGDDQPQHF. For the CDR3, the DNA is TGTGCCACCAGCAAAAGGACAGGGGACGATCAGCCCCAGCATTTT.

V gene TRBV28 combines with J gene TRBJ2-3; 7 nucleotides match TRBD2. The germline V gene has CDR1 MDHEN and CDR2 SYDVKM. The V segment lost 6 bases and the J segment 6 bases; nucleotides outside the gene matches: 6. This CDR3 region has 13 residues. The CDR3 protein is CASSPTSPDTQYF. The CDR3 DNA is TGTGCCAGCAGCCCGACTAGCCCCGATACGCAGTATTTT.

The chain couples TRBV7-2 to TRBJ1-2; no reliable D call. Trimming shortened V by 2 bases and J by 0 bases, and 7 bases separated the two germline ends. The CDR3 is made up of 14 amino acids. From germline, CDR1 is SGHTA and CDR2 FQGNSA. This CDR3 reads CASSLTRSNYGYTF. The CDR3, as DNA: TGTGCCAGCAGCTTAACCAGGTCTAACTATGGCTACACCTTC.

The rearrangement uses TRBV9 and TRBJ2-1; the match to TRBD2 covers 7 bases. The CDR3 extends over 15 amino acids. Germline assignment: CDR1 SGDLS and CDR2 YYNGEE. V shed 2 bases and J 1 base; nucleotides not matched to a gene: 3. CDR3 nucleotides: TGTGCCAGCAGCGTCAGCGGGACTTCCTACAATGAGCAGTTCTTC. This sequence encodes CASSVSGTSYNEQFF.